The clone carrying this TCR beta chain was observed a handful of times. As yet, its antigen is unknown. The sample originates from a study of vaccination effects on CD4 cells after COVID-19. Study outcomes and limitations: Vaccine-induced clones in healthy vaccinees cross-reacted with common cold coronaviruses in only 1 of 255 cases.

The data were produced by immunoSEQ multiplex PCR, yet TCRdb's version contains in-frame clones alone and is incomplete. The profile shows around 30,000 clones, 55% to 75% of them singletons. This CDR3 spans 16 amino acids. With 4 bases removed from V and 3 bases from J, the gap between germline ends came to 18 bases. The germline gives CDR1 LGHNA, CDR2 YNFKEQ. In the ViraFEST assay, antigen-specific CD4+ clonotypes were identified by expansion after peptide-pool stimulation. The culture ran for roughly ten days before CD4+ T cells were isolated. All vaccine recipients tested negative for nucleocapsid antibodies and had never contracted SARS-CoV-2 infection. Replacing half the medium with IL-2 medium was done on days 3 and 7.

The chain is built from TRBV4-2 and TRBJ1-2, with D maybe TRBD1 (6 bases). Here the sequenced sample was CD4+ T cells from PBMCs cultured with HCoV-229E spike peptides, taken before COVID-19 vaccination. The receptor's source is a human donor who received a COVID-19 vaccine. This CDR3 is CASSRSAGEKDYGYTF. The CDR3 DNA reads TGTGCCAGCAGCCGGAGCGCAGGGGAGAAGGACTATGGCTACACCTTC.